This TCR beta chain stems from a study of blood T cells in healthy people across ages. Sample-barcoded 5' priming and a J-beta primer mix drove a second PCR of 7 to 11 cycles. Tags on each cDNA molecule came from a template-switch adaptor with 12 random nucleotides. Using its own MiXCR run on the 5' RACE reads, TCRdb lists one record per CDR3 protein. The data show around 1,000,000 distinct CDR3 sequences, with 35% to 40% seen just once and around 12% held by the top ten. There are 16 residues in the CDR3. The V gene lost 6 bases and the J gene lost 4 bases, with 21 bases spanning the gap. Germline V lookup: CDR1 MDHEN, CDR2 SYDVKM. Healthy Caucasians from Russia aged roughly 6 to 100 served as donors.

The sequenced sample consisted of blood. This sequence originates from a young man in good health. The chain has TRBV28 and TRBJ1-2, with D perhaps matching TRBD1 (6 bases). The CDR3 sequence is CASRAEGGGPLYGYTF. The CDR3 DNA reads as TGTGCCAGCAGAGCAGAAGGGGGGGGCCCCCTCTATGGCTACACCTTC.